This T cell receptor beta chain was sequenced for a study of OX40 agonist ivuxolimab in advanced cancers. General observations from the study: Expanded clones belonging to CD8+ T cells outnumbered, on average, those of CD4+. Both CD4+ and CD8+ T cell populations in blood had undergone clonal expansion by week 6 at 0.1 to 3.0 mg/kg.

A remark on this clone: Antigen unknown.

The CDR3 has 15 residues. V lost 4 bases to trimming and J lost 7 bases; unmatched junction nucleotides: 9. CDR1 SGDLS and CDR2 YYNGEE come from the germline V gene. The assay was immunoSEQ multiplex PCR, and TCRdb's table has in-frame clones only and misses some. The sample has roughly 60,000 clones, roughly four fifths seen once. The V and J genes are TRBV9 and TRBJ2-7; 12 bases map to TRBD1. The receptor was isolated from an adult with an advanced solid tumor such as melanoma, head and neck, liver or kidney cancer. The material sequenced was CD4+ or CD8+ T cells sorted from blood, taken in a trial of the OX40 agonist ivuxolimab. This CDR3 reads CASSSRDRGLGEQYF. DNA of the CDR3: TGTGCCAGCAGCTCCCGGGACAGGGGGCTTGGGGAGCAGTACTTC.